The rows below give T cell receptor beta chains drawn from one sample of a study of blood T cells in healthy people across ages. TCRdb re-analysed the 5' RACE reads in MiXCR, keeping a single row per CDR3 protein. The sample has hundreds of thousands of distinct CDR3 sequences, about 28% seen once. The sequenced sample consisted of blood. The receptors were gathered from a woman aged 80 or older in good health. Each CDR3 is given with its conserved first and last residue. The order of the fields is clone size, D gene, V gene, J gene, CDR3 protein, CDR3 DNA. D genes are given only for firm matches. The size field is filled for only some rows; it gives once, few, many or a size class.

clone size: few; D gene: NA; V gene: TRBV11-2; J gene: TRBJ2-5; CDR3 protein: CASSLVDRKTQYF; CDR3 DNA: TGTGCCAGCAGCTTAGTTGACAGGAAGACCCAGTACTTC
clone size: NA; D gene: NA; V gene: TRBV30; J gene: TRBJ1-1; CDR3 protein: CAWSVFAGRMNTEAFF; CDR3 DNA: TGTGCCTGGAGTGTATTCGCGGGACGGATGAACACTGAAGCTTTCTTT
clone size: many; D gene: NA; V gene: TRBV20-1; J gene: TRBJ2-3; CDR3 protein: CSAPLRGDTQYF; CDR3 DNA: TGCAGTGCCCCCCTACGTGGGGATACGCAGTATTTT
clone size: NA; D gene: TRBD2; V gene: TRBV20-1; J gene: TRBJ2-7; CDR3 protein: CSAKVSGGASAEQYF; CDR3 DNA: TGCAGTGCTAAAGTTAGCGGGGGGGCCTCAGCCGAGCAGTACTTC
clone size: NA; D gene: NA; V gene: TRBV20-1; J gene: TRBJ2-5; CDR3 protein: CSARPTGTPRGGQYF; CDR3 DNA: TGCAGTGCTAGACCTACCGGGACCCCCAGGGGGGGGCAGTACTTC
clone size: many; D gene: NA; V gene: TRBV7-9; J gene: TRBJ2-3; CDR3 protein: CASSTDTQYF; CDR3 DNA: TGTGCCAGCAGCACAGATACGCAGTATTTT
clone size: NA; D gene: NA; V gene: TRBV15; J gene: TRBJ2-1; CDR3 protein: CATSRSSSYNEQFF; CDR3 DNA: TGTGCCACCAGCAGATCTAGTTCCTACAATGAGCAGTTCTTC
clone size: many; D gene: NA; V gene: TRBV20-1; J gene: TRBJ1-1; CDR3 protein: CSASLGGNTEAFF; CDR3 DNA: TGCAGTGCTTCCCTTGGGGGGAACACTGAAGCTTTCTTT
clone size: NA; D gene: TRBD2; V gene: TRBV11-3; J gene: TRBJ2-5; CDR3 protein: CASTDWTSGVETQYF; CDR3 DNA: TGTGCCAGCACCGATTGGACTAGCGGGGTGGAGACCCAGTACTTC
clone size: NA; D gene: NA; V gene: TRBV7-2; J gene: TRBJ1-6; CDR3 protein: CASSARQSDSPLHF; CDR3 DNA: TGTGCCAGCAGCGCCCGACAGTCGGATTCACCCCTCCACTTT
clone size: NA; D gene: NA; V gene: TRBV5-5; J gene: TRBJ2-1; CDR3 protein: CAGSLEGVRANNEQFF; CDR3 DNA: TGTGCCGGCAGCTTGGAAGGGGTTAGGGCCAACAATGAGCAGTTTTTC
clone size: many; D gene: TRBD2; V gene: TRBV7-9; J gene: TRBJ2-3; CDR3 protein: CASSLGGGRTDTQYF; CDR3 DNA: TGTGCCAGCAGCTTAGGCGGGGGTCGCACAGATACGCAGTATTTT
clone size: NA; D gene: NA; V gene: TRBV27; J gene: TRBJ2-2; CDR3 protein: CAGNWAGAHTGELFF; CDR3 DNA: TGTGCCGGCAATTGGGCCGGGGCCCACACCGGGGAGCTGTTTTTT
clone size: NA; D gene: NA; V gene: TRBV11-2; J gene: TRBJ1-6; CDR3 protein: CASTTSAGGTLHF; CDR3 DNA: TGTGCCAGCACCACTTCGGCCGGAGGGACCCTCCACTTT
clone size: NA; D gene: TRBD1; V gene: TRBV28; J gene: TRBJ2-7; CDR3 protein: CASSLLGGYASPTYEQYF; CDR3 DNA: TGTGCCAGCAGTTTATTAGGGGGCTATGCCTCCCCTACCTACGAGCAGTACTTC
clone size: NA; D gene: TRBD1; V gene: TRBV28; J gene: TRBJ1-2; CDR3 protein: CASGSAGGASNYGYTF; CDR3 DNA: TGTGCCAGCGGTTCGGCAGGGGGCGCTTCTAACTATGGCTACACCTTC
clone size: few; D gene: NA; V gene: TRBV18; J gene: TRBJ1-2; CDR3 protein: CASSPPYNSPITF; CDR3 DNA: TGTGCCAGCTCACCACCGTACAACAGTCCCATCACCTTC
clone size: many; D gene: TRBD2; V gene: TRBV5-4; J gene: TRBJ2-1; CDR3 protein: CASSLGGEGNEQFF; CDR3 DNA: TGTGCCAGCAGCTTGGGAGGGGAGGGTAATGAGCAGTTCTTC
clone size: few; D gene: NA; V gene: TRBV6-1; J gene: TRBJ2-5; CDR3 protein: CASSEGFGGYGETQYF; CDR3 DNA: TGTGCCAGCAGTGAAGGATTTGGGGGCTACGGAGAGACCCAGTACTTC
clone size: many; D gene: TRBD2; V gene: TRBV6-5; J gene: TRBJ2-1; CDR3 protein: CASSIAGRHNEQFF; CDR3 DNA: TGTGCCAGCAGTATAGCGGGGCGGCACAATGAGCAGTTCTTC
clone size: NA; D gene: TRBD2; V gene: TRBV6-2/TRBV6-3; J gene: TRBJ2-4; CDR3 protein: CASSSPGLAGGLAKNIQYF; CDR3 DNA: TGTGCCAGCAGTTCCCCTGGACTAGCGGGGGGCTTAGCCAAAAACATTCAGTACTTC
clone size: many; D gene: TRBD1; V gene: TRBV10-3; J gene: TRBJ1-1; CDR3 protein: CAISVGQDYTEAFF; CDR3 DNA: TGTGCCATCAGTGTGGGACAGGACTACACTGAAGCTTTCTTT
clone size: many; D gene: NA; V gene: TRBV6-2/TRBV6-3; J gene: TRBJ2-5; CDR3 protein: CASSYAVAVETQYF; CDR3 DNA: TGTGCCAGCAGTTACGCAGTCGCGGTAGAGACCCAGTACTTC
clone size: few; D gene: NA; V gene: TRBV28; J gene: TRBJ1-1; CDR3 protein: CASTPRNTEAFF; CDR3 DNA: TGTGCCAGCACACCGAGGAACACTGAAGCTTTCTTT
clone size: NA; D gene: NA; V gene: TRBV4-1; J gene: TRBJ1-2; CDR3 protein: CASSQAETAFYGYTF; CDR3 DNA: TGCGCCAGCAGCCAAGCGGAGACAGCGTTCTATGGCTACACCTTC
clone size: many; D gene: NA; V gene: TRBV27; J gene: TRBJ2-1; CDR3 protein: CASSQYNNEQFF; CDR3 DNA: TGTGCCAGCAGTCAATATAACAATGAGCAGTTCTTC
clone size: many; D gene: TRBD2; V gene: TRBV3-1; J gene: TRBJ2-1; CDR3 protein: CASSQVSSGTYNEQFF; CDR3 DNA: TGTGCCAGCAGCCAAGTGTCTAGCGGGACCTACAATGAGCAGTTCTTC
clone size: few; D gene: TRBD1; V gene: TRBV7-2; J gene: TRBJ1-6; CDR3 protein: CASSLVSTGANSPLHF; CDR3 DNA: TGTGCCAGCAGCTTAGTTTCAACAGGGGCTAATTCACCCCTCCACTTT
clone size: once; D gene: TRBD1; V gene: TRBV20-1; J gene: TRBJ2-7; CDR3 protein: CSARVGDRLYYEQYF; CDR3 DNA: TGCAGTGCTAGAGTAGGGGACAGACTATACTACGAGCAGTACTTC